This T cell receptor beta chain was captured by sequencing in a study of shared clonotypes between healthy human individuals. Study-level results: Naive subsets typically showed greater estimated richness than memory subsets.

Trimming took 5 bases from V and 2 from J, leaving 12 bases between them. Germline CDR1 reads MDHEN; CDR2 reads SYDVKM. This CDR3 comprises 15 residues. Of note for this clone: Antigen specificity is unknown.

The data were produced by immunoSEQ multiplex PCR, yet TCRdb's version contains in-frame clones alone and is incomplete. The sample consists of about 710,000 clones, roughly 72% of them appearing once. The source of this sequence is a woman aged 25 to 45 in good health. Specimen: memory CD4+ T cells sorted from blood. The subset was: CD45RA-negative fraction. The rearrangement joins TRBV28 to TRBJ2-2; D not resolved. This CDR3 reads CASSAATLNTGELFF. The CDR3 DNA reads TGTGCCAGCAGTGCAGCTACATTAAACACCGGGGAGCTGTTTTTT.